This T cell receptor (beta chain) was retrieved from a study of T cells in Graves' hyperthyroidism and ophthalmopathy (dated by TCRdb to about 2019). Regarding the research as a whole: Peripheral blood samples were taken at the time of initial diagnosis, prior to any treatment. A discovery cohort of approximately 97 patients, 43 with Graves' ophthalmopathy and approximately 57 with stable Graves' hyperthyroidism, was used to find distinguishing TCR V-J signatures. Whether ophthalmopathy could be predicted prospectively was tested in an independent validation cohort made up of under 20 hyperthyroidism patients plus 17 patients who later progressed to ophthalmopathy. The 75 to 100 discovery patients were divided at random into training and test sets in a 7:3 ratio. Thyroid tissue and blood T-cell repertoires from about six Graves' hyperthyroidism patients were also compared in the study. Following sampling, methimazole starting at 30 mg daily was given to hyperthyroidism patients, and high-dose intravenous methylprednisolone was given to ophthalmopathy patients. According to the paper, TCR Vbeta CDR3 sequencing was carried out on 120 to 150 peripheral blood samples, which came from more than 40 ophthalmopathy, 70 to 80 hyperthyroidism and roughly 17 progressor patients.

The TCR beta CDR3 regions were amplified from the RNA transcripts. The TCR CDR3 was subjected to a first round of RT-PCR using the HTBI primer set and the Qiagen OneStep RT-PCR kit. A second multiplex PCR round built the libraries, followed by size selection and purification. Sequencing of the libraries was done on an Illumina HiSeq2000 using paired-end 100 bp reads. Concerning the study's data processing: SOAPnuke was used to process the raw data, throwing out any read that contained adapters or uncalled bases, had a mean Phred below 15, or lacked an exact constant-primer or identifier match. High-quality paired reads were merged using COPE v1.2.5, and each unique nucleotide sequence was defined as a clonotype. Clonotypes were aligned to IMGT TRBV, TRBD and TRBJ reference segments using MiTCR v1.1. Analysis was restricted to V-J combinations with a frequency above 0.0001, which covered about 99% of repertoires. A TCS score was defined as the ratio between F50 (clonal expansion) and ExV (chaos), using BLOSUM62-based TCRdist between CDR3 peptides within each V-J. Welch's t-statistics and random forest reduced some 510 V-J features to 13, which were used in a naive Bayes classifier (R e1071). The public reads were run again by TCRdb, first through fastp at Q25 and then through MiXCR, and only productive beta chains were kept. Merged by CDR3 protein, the rows form single entries marked with the most common genes and DNA. The V and J calls reflect TCRdb's pipeline rather than the authors' work. This sample comprises under 450,000 distinct CDR3 sequences, roughly 12% of them detected only once. Together, the top ten hold around 21% of the sample.

The hyperthyroidism patients were between 18 and 65 years old and newly diagnosed, with a disease duration of less than 2 months. Any patient with an uncontrolled infection, another autoimmune disease, pregnancy or lactation was excluded. Diagnoses were established on the basis of clinical symptoms, serum thyroxine and TRAb, thyroid ultrasound, and orbital computed tomography. Blood from progressor patients was collected at the time of first diagnosis with hyperthyroidism, before any ophthalmopathy symptoms had appeared. PBMCs were separated from roughly 10 ml of fresh peripheral blood using Ficoll-Paque density gradient centrifugation. Progressor patients were first diagnosed with Graves' hyperthyroidism and then developed ophthalmopathy during follow-up. Total RNA was extracted using Trizol reagent, and RNA quality was assessed on an Agilent 2100 Bioanalyzer. This clonotype showed up just a few times. Its antigen remains undetermined. Base quality data are lacking; no much larger clone is found one base away.

Taken from the germline V gene, the CDR1 and CDR2 loops are SGHRS and YFSETQ. Relative to germline, V is 4 bases shorter and J is 10 bases shorter, with 12 bases between their ends. Its CDR3 holds 13 amino acids, cysteine through phenylalanine. Only CDR3 DNA is held: 39 bases, read in frame from base 1. General findings and caveats noted by the study authors: Sample size was not statistically predetermined, and blinding of investigators to group allocation was not performed. Blood samples also contained most of the expanded thyroid clonotypes (frequency above 0.001), which suggests that blood repertoires may reflect thyroid immune responses. During validation, the model predicted progression to ophthalmopathy a median of about 6.3 months ahead of onset, with more than 60% sensitivity and less than 85% specificity. A model built on a 13 V-J signature distinguished ophthalmopathy from stable hyperthyroidism, reaching around 88% sensitivity and around 81% specificity in cross-validation and 80%/75% in testing.

The TCR was taken from a man aged 25-45 years with Graves' hyperthyroidism that later progressed to Graves' ophthalmopathy. The sequence links TRBV5-1 to TRBJ1-6; 6 matching bases give a weak D call of TRBD1. The sequencing sample was made of blood. This receptor carries the CDR3 CASSTGGASPLHF. The sequence in DNA is TGCGCCAGCAGCACCGGGGGGGCCTCACCCCTCCACTTT.